The next 28 T cell receptor beta chains were all read from a single sample in a study of tissue T cells after allogeneic stem cell transplantation. Sequencing was performed with immunoSEQ multiplex PCR; in TCRdb, only in-frame clones are kept and a portion is missing. Of about 9,900 clones listed, about 56% are singletons. Source: tissue from the jejunum, taken at autopsy. These receptors were collected from a female donor older than 55 with lung cancer.

This chain connects TRBV9 to TRBJ1-1; possibly TRBD1 for D (5 bases). The germline V and J ends were trimmed by 6 bases and 3 bases, with 24 bases remaining between them. CDR1 and CDR2 (germline): SGDLS, YYNGEE. The CDR3 runs to 17 residues. The CDR3: CASTEYAGGSGDTEAFF. The CDR3 DNA is TGTGCCAGCACAGAGTACGCCGGCGGGTCGGGGGACACTGAAGCTTTCTTT.

The chain has TRBV6-5 and TRBJ2-7; D ambiguous. The germline CDR1 and CDR2 sequences are MNHEY and SVGAGI. This CDR3 contains 15 residues. V was trimmed by 5 bases and J by 6 bases, leaving 20 bases between them. Here the CDR3 DNA reads TGTGCCAGCAGTAGTCGACTCGGTTTTTCTGCCGAGCAGTACTTC. Translated: CASSSRLGFSAEQYF.

The V call is TRBV28, the J call TRBJ1-2; D is ambiguous. Germline CDR1 MDHEN, CDR2 SYDVKM. The CDR3 loop spans 14 amino acids. V was pared by 5 bases and J by 7 bases, with 17 bases between. CDR3 amino acids: CASSTISQGSGYTF. For the CDR3, the DNA is TGTGCCAGCAGTACAATTTCACAAGGAAGTGGCTACACCTTC.

This chain connects TRBV5-6 to TRBJ2-7; TRBD2 agrees at 9 bases. V lost 0 bases and J lost 4; bases outside the gene matches: 5. This CDR3 spans 15 amino acids. The germline V gene encodes CDR1 SGHDT and CDR2 YYEEEE. CDR3 DNA sequence: TGTGCCAGCAGCTTGGGCCCTAGCGGGGATTACGAGCAGTACTTC. This translates into CASSLGPSGDYEQYF.

V usage is TRBV30 and J usage is TRBJ2-7; D is ambiguous. The CDR3 covers 11 residues. The V gene lost 1 base and the J gene lost 3 bases, with 4 bases spanning the gap. Germline V gene sequence: CDR1 GTSNPN, CDR2 SVGIG (reference sequence). DNA of the CDR3: TGTGCCTGGAGTGGGCGCTACGAGCAGTACTTC. Amino acid sequence: CAWSGRYEQYF.

The chain recombines TRBV9 with TRBJ1-4; D gene uncertain. Trimming removed 1 base at V and 0 bases at J, with 7 bases between. This CDR3 has 15 amino acids. Germline V CDR1 and CDR2: SGDLS, YYNGEE. The CDR3 nucleotides read TGTGCCAGCAGCGTAAGAGGGACAACTAATGAAAAACTGTTTTTT. Protein: CASSVRGTTNEKLFF.

By share, this clone ranks as medium-sized. Distinct nucleotide sequences in the sample also encode this CDR3. V gene TRBV6-5 combines with J gene TRBJ2-5; a weak D match, TRBD1 (6 bases). Deletions cut 6 bases from V and 4 bases from J, with 9 bases between. Per germline, CDR1 MNHEY and CDR2 SVGAGI. The CDR3 is 12 amino acids. CDR3 residues: CASSQGLETQYF. The DNA for the CDR3 is TGTGCCAGCAGCCAGGGGCTAGAGACCCAGTACTTC.

The V gene is TRBV7-8, the J gene TRBJ1-1, with D possibly being TRBD1 (5 bases). The CDR3 totals 13 residues. Germline values: CDR1 SGHVS, CDR2 FQNEAQ. Trimming took off 5 bases at V and 4 bases at J, with 11 bases between the two ends. The DNA of the CDR3 is TGTGCCAGCAGCCAGGGACGGGGCACTGAAGCTTTCTTT. It yields the protein CASSQGRGTEAFF.

This chain links TRBV6-2 or TRBV6-3 with TRBJ2-7; a possible D gene is TRBD2 (6 bases). Trimming took off 5 bases at V and 3 bases at J, with 20 bases between the two ends. The CDR3 sequence is 16 residues long. The V gene's germline CDR1 is MNHEY and CDR2 SVGEGT. The CDR3 sequence is CASSPIPGGELYEQYF. CDR3 nucleotide sequence: TGTGCCAGCAGTCCAATCCCCGGCGGGGAACTCTACGAGCAGTACTTC.

The chain employs TRBV7-2 and TRBJ1-6, with D unclear. V gave up 1 base and J gave up 7 bases, with 8 bases separating them. CDR3 length: 14 amino acids. Germline-derived CDR1 and CDR2 are SGHTA and FQGNSA. The CDR3 nucleotides are TGTGCCAGCAGCTTAGGTCAGTGGAATTCACCCCTCCACTTT. Translation: CASSLGQWNSPLHF.

The table lists this clone with a few counts. The chain is built from TRBV4-1 and TRBJ2-3; the D is unclear. V lost 0 bases and J lost 0, with 13 bases in between. In germline, CDR1 is MGHRA, CDR2 YSYEKL. This CDR3 is built from 17 residues. Written as DNA, the CDR3 is TGCGCCAGCAGCCAAGATCCAGCCGCCTCGAGCACAGATACGCAGTATTTT. Translating gives CASSQDPAASSTDTQYF.

V gene TRBV18 combines with J gene TRBJ2-3; D is possibly TRBD2 (7 bases). CDR1 is KGHSH, CDR2 LQKENI, per germline. The CDR3 length is 15 residues. V gave up 3 bases and J gave up 6 bases, with 16 bases separating them. CDR3: CASSPSRGAGDTQYF. The CDR3, as DNA: TGTGCCAGCTCACCGAGTCGGGGGGCCGGGGATACGCAGTATTTT.

To note about this clone: The junction does not match germline at one end; this may be a read error. The CDR3 DNA reads as TGTGCCAGCAGCGTAGACTACCGGGGCGAGCAGTACTTC. It specifies CASSVDYRGEQYF. V is TRBV11-2 and J is TRBJ2-7; the D gene is possibly TRBD2 (5 bases). Germline V gene data show CDR1 as SGHAT and CDR2 as FQNNGV. The CDR3 is 13 residues long.

This rearrangement joins TRBV7-9 to TRBJ2-1; 11 bases map to TRBD1. The CDR3 covers 15 residues. The ends lost 6 bases at V and 3 bases at J; junction bases unmatched: 4. Germline CDR1 and CDR2: SEHNR and FQNEAQ (reference sequence). CDR3 coding DNA: TGTGCCAGCAGGACCGGGACAGGGGGCTACAATGAGCAGTTCTTC. Translation gives CASRTGTGGYNEQFF.

The chain couples TRBV2 to TRBJ1-1; D is perhaps TRBD1 (6 bases). Per the germline V gene, CDR1 is SNHLY and CDR2 is FYNNEI. The CDR3 is 13 amino acids. Trimming removed 10 bases from V and 2 bases from J, with 14 bases in between. The CDR3 region is CATPLDSNTEAFF. CDR3 bases: TGTGCCACACCATTGGACAGCAACACTGAAGCTTTCTTT. The whole variable domain, filled in from reference TRBV2 and TRBJ1-1, reads EPEVTQTPSHQVTQMGQEVILRCVPISNHLYFYWYRQILGQKVEFLVSFYNNEISEKSEIFDDQFSVERPDGSNFTLKIRSTKLEDSAMYFCATPLDSNTEAFFGQGTRLTVV.

Details on this clone: Other DNA sequences in the sample encode the same CDR3. The chain uses TRBV6-5 and TRBJ1-6, with unresolved D. CDR1 and CDR2 from the germline V gene are MNHEY and SVGAGI. The CDR3 extends over 15 amino acids. V was trimmed by 6 bases and J by 0 bases, leaving 9 bases between them. The CDR3 bases are TGTGCCAGCAGGAAGCAGAGCTCCTATAATTCACCCCTCCACTTT. Its protein is CASRKQSSYNSPLHF.

Within the sample, this clone is medium-sized (0.01 to 0.1%). This sequence joins TRBV5-8 and TRBJ2-3; 9 nucleotides agree with TRBD1. The ends lost 0 bases at V and 3 bases at J; junction bases unmatched: 8. Germline loops: CDR1 SGHTS, CDR2 YDEGEE. This CDR3 is built from 17 residues. This CDR3 is CASSLDWDRDSTDTQYF. CDR3 in DNA: TGTGCCAGCAGCTTGGACTGGGACAGGGATTCGACAGATACGCAGTATTTT.

This clone was seen only once. The chain has TRBV6-2 or TRBV6-3 and TRBJ2-1; D is undetermined. Germline V gene sequence: CDR1 MNHEY, CDR2 SVGEGT. The germline V and J ends were trimmed by 0 bases and 5 bases, with 11 bases remaining between them. This CDR3 is 15 amino acids long. CDR3 DNA sequence: TGTGCCAGCAGTTACTCGATGGAACTCCACAATGAGCAGTTCTTC. Translated: CASSYSMELHNEQFF.

This clone was seen once. The genes are TRBV5-4 and TRBJ2-1; D ambiguous. The germline CDR1 and CDR2 sequences are SGHNT and YYREEE (reference sequence). This CDR3 region has 18 residues. The V gene lost 0 bases and the J gene lost 1 base, with 17 bases spanning the gap. The chain's CDR3 is CASSLVGSAYSSYNEQFF. As DNA, the CDR3 is TGTGCCAGCAGCTTGGTCGGCAGCGCATATTCTTCCTACAATGAGCAGTTCTTC.

The chain carries TRBV6-4 and TRBJ1-5; possible D gene TRBD1, 6 bases. This CDR3 region has 15 residues. V was clipped by 6 bases and J by 0 bases, with 12 bases between them. Germline V gene lookup returns CDR1 MRHNA and CDR2 SNTAGT. The CDR3 sequence: CASRGQTYSNQPQHF. In nucleotides, the CDR3 is TGTGCCAGCAGAGGACAGACCTATAGCAATCAGCCCCAGCATTTT.

The table lists this clone with a count of one. CDR3 sequence reads: CASSPGGRAHMNTEAFF. CDR3 DNA: TGTGCCAGCAGCCCTGGCGGCAGGGCGCACATGAACACTGAAGCTTTCTTT. The V gene is TRBV5-6, the J gene TRBJ1-1; a possible D gene is TRBD1 (5 bases). The CDR3 consists of 17 residues. Germline V lookup: CDR1 SGHDT, CDR2 YYEEEE. Trimming removed 4 bases from V and 0 bases from J, with 19 bases in between.

Here the CDR3 DNA reads TGTGCCAGCAGCTCGGGACTAGCGGGAGTAGCAGATACGCAGTATTTT. Amino acid sequence: CASSSGLAGVADTQYF. The rearrangement links TRBV7-9 to TRBJ2-3, with 14 bases that match TRBD2. This CDR3 is 16 amino acids long. V lost 4 bases to trimming and J lost 4 bases; unmatched junction nucleotides: 4. Germline CDR1 and CDR2: SEHNR and FQNEAQ (reference sequence).

This sequence joins TRBV19 and TRBJ2-1; 11 bases are a match to TRBD2. Per the germline V gene, CDR1 is LNHDA and CDR2 is SQIVND (reference sequence). This CDR3 contains 17 residues. The V and J ends lost 7 bases and 2 bases, in that order; junction bases with no gene match: 10. The DNA for the CDR3 is TGTGCCAGTAAAAGGGGGGTAGCGGGAGGGCCCTACAATGAGCAGTTCTTC. This codes for CASKRGVAGGPYNEQFF.

This clone has more than one count but fewer than ten. The chain uses TRBV11-3 and TRBJ1-1, with 9 bases fitting TRBD1. CDR3 length: 14 amino acids. The ends lost 6 bases at V and 5 bases at J; junction bases unmatched: 7. Germline values: CDR1 SGHNT, CDR2 YENEEA. The CDR3 spells CASRPTGGLTEAFF. Here the CDR3 DNA reads TGTGCCAGCAGGCCCACAGGGGGCTTGACTGAAGCTTTCTTT.

This clone is medium-sized by share. The chain is built from TRBV30 and TRBJ1-4; 8 bases are a match to TRBD1. Trimming removed 0 bases from V and 6 bases from J; junction bases left unmatched: 6. This CDR3 contains 15 residues. Per the germline V gene, CDR1 is GTSNPN and CDR2 is SVGIG (reference sequence). The CDR3, as DNA: TGTGCCTGGAGTGTAGGGGCAGGGGGCGATGAAAAACTGTTTTTT. Translation: CAWSVGAGGDEKLFF.

Note on this clone: Other DNA sequences in the same sample also yield this CDR3. This chain connects TRBV7-6 to TRBJ2-7, with TRBD1 matching 8 bases. The V and J ends lost 3 bases and 0 bases, in that order; junction bases with no gene match: 7. The germline gives CDR1 SGHVS, CDR2 FNYEAQ. This CDR3 region has 16 residues. In nucleotides, the CDR3 is TGTGCCAGCAGCTTGGGAAACAGGGGGGCCTCCTACGAGCAGTACTTC. Its translation: CASSLGNRGASYEQYF.

The chain employs TRBV11-3 and TRBJ2-6; no clear D gene. Trimming stripped 1 base from V and 0 bases from J, with 10 bases between. This CDR3 is built from 17 residues. Germline lookup yields CDR1 SGHNT and CDR2 YENEEA. In DNA form, the CDR3 reads TGTGCCAGCAGCTTAGTTGCAGGTATCTCTGGGGCCAACGTCCTGACTTTC. Encoded protein: CASSLVAGISGANVLTF.

This chain uses TRBV7-9 with TRBJ2-3; TRBD1 agrees at 8 bases. Looked up from germline, CDR1 is SEHNR and CDR2 is FQNEAQ (reference sequence). The CDR3 consists of 15 residues. V shed 1 base and J 1 base; nucleotides not matched to a gene: 1. The CDR3 nucleotides read TGTGCCAGCAGCTTAGAGGGACAGGGCACAGATACGCAGTATTTT. Translation gives CASSLEGQGTDTQYF.